The present T cell receptor (beta chain) was sequenced within a study of cytomegalovirus exposure and HLA in healthy donors. Study summary: Earlier sequencing of some 180 million T cells yielded 90 million to 140 million unique TCR beta sequences.

CDR1 MNHEY and CDR2 SMNVEV come from the germline V gene (reference sequence). V shed 6 bases, J shed 9 bases, and the junction held 12 bases outside the gene matches. The CDR3 is 15 amino acids. Overall study results and limits: In vitro experiments confirmed that a few CMV-associated chains were specific for CMV antigens. TCR beta chains numbering some 160 were designated cytomegalovirus-associated. For TCR beta chains, V- and J-gene trimming was later linked to a missense DCLRE1C variant.

A note on this clone: Its antigen is still unknown.

Use of 60 Vbeta and 13 Jbeta primers characterized the PCR. Assay used: immunoSEQ multiplex PCR; TCRdb lists only in-frame clones, some missing. The sample includes 200,000 to 250,000 clones, around four fifths seen only once; the top ten take around 9.6%. Sequencing used PBMCs. This sequence joins TRBV27 and TRBJ2-2; 8 nucleotides match TRBD2. This sequence was found in a woman between 50 and 59 years old in good health and CMV-seropositive. The CDR3 loop reads CASSREGLVWRELFF. The CDR3 region has the DNA TGTGCCAGCAGCCGTGAGGGACTAGTTTGGCGGGAGCTGTTTTTT.